The text below deals with one TCR beta chain. The antigen is unknown. Over chemoradiotherapy, repertoires were sampled more than once. Looked up from germline, CDR1 is SGHVS and CDR2 is FNYEAQ. With 1 base clipped from V and 6 bases from J, the junction kept 6 bases outside the gene matches. The CDR3 totals 15 residues. This record belongs to a study of chemoradiotherapy in HPV16-positive cancers. Looking at the study overall: Candidate HPV-specific T-cell clones and common TCR motifs came from functional assays in two HPV16-positive patients. General observations from the study: Functional assays defining HPV-specific T cells used only a couple of HPV16-positive patients.

Only in-frame clones appear in the TCRdb table, and some are missing; sequencing was by immunoSEQ multiplex PCR. The sample yields more than 850 clones, roughly 89% seen once. This specimen consisted of tumor tissue, obtained from a patient who underwent chemoradiotherapy. The J gene is TRBJ1-2, the V gene TRBV7-6; 9 bases match TRBD1. This clonotype originated in a human donor with HPV-associated anogenital cancer. This CDR3 reads CASSLEETGGNGYTF. Written as DNA, the CDR3 is TGTGCCAGCAGCTTAGAAGAGACAGGGGGGAATGGCTACACCTTC.